This TCR beta chain originates from a study of human versus mouse CDR3 diversity and MHC coevolution. Whole-study context: Samples had between 0.6 x 10^7 and 1.6 x 10^7 valid reads.

Assay: immunoSEQ multiplex PCR; the TCRdb copy retains only in-frame clones and omits some. The repertoire includes tens of thousands of clones, roughly 94% of them detected once, and around 18% sits in the top ten. Sorting isolated naive CD4 T cells lacking CD45RO and expressing CD62L. The receptor's source is a person between 55 and 69 years old in good health. The sample consisted of naive CD4+ T cells from blood. Subset here: CD45RO-negative CD62L-positive naive CD4 T cells.

The CDR3 spells CASSPAGLSTDTQYF. In DNA, the CDR3 is TGTGCCAGCTCACCAGCAGGACTGAGCACAGATACGCAGTATTTT. The chain carries TRBV18 and TRBJ2-3, with TRBD2 as a possible D gene (5 bases). Germline V lookup: CDR1 KGHSH, CDR2 LQKENI. The CDR3 has 15 residues. The ends were cut back, 2 bases at V and 0 bases at J, with 9 bases in the middle.